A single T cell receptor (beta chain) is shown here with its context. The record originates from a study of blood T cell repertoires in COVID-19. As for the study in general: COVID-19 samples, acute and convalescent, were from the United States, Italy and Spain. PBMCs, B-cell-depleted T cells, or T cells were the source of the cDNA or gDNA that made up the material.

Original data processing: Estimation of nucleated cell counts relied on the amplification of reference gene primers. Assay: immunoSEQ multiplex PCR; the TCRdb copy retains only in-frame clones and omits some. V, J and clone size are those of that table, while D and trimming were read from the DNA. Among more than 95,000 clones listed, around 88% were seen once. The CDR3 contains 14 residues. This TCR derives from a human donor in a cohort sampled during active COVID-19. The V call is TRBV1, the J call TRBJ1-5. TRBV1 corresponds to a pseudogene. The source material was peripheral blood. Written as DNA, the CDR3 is TGCACCAGCAGCACTCGACTTAGCAATCAGCCCCAGCATTTT. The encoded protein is CTSSTRLSNQPQHF.